This entry features one T cell receptor (beta chain) sequence. With a much larger clone just one base away, this may be a read error. This entry comes from a study of circulating CD8 cells and anti-PD-1 response in melanoma. Sorting of live CD3+CD8+TCRalphabeta+ cells by PD-1 and/or TIGIT gave four subsets. Germline CDR1 reads LNHDA; CDR2 reads SQIVND (reference sequence). This CDR3 contains 12 residues. The QIAseq Immune Repertoire TCR panel built the libraries from roughly 15 ng of total RNA. TCRdb analysed the reads with MiXCR anew, one entry per CDR3 protein. The table records 200 to 250 distinct CDR3 sequences, around 9% of them present only once.

The receptor was derived from a human donor with melanoma. The specimen was CD8+ T cells from PBMCs, collected at baseline or after one month of anti-PD-1 therapy (not recorded which). The rearrangement joins TRBV19 to TRBJ1-6; D gene ambiguous. The CDR3 protein is CVSSIGNGISHF. In DNA form, the CDR3 reads TGTGTCAGTAGTATAGGCAACGGTATTAGCCACTTT.